This T cell receptor beta chain was sequenced for a study of OX40 agonist ivuxolimab in advanced cancers. Across the study: Hepatocellular carcinoma, melanoma, renal cell or head and neck cancer was diagnosed in the dose-escalation patients.

Trimming removed 4 bases from V and 1 base from J; junction bases left unmatched: 4. The CDR3 runs to 14 residues. Germline CDR1 SGHRS, CDR2 YFSETQ. Note on this clone: Its target is unknown.

Findings of the study overall: By week 6 at 0.1 to 3.0 mg/kg, blood CD4+ and CD8+ T cells had expanded clonally.

The assay was immunoSEQ multiplex PCR, and TCRdb's table has in-frame clones only and misses some. The sample lists 100,000 to 150,000 clones, approximately 90% occurring once. Systemic immunosuppression or a history of autoimmune disease excluded patients. This sequence originates from an adult with an advanced solid tumor such as melanoma, head and neck, liver or kidney cancer. The material sequenced was CD4+ or CD8+ T cells sorted from blood, taken in a trial of the OX40 agonist ivuxolimab. The chain uses TRBV5-1 and TRBJ2-5; 7 positions match TRBD1. For the CDR3, the DNA is TGCGCCAGCAGCCTGGGACAGTCCCAAGAGACCCAGTACTTC. This translates into CASSLGQSQETQYF. Variable domain in full (rest from reference TRBV5-1 and TRBJ2-5): KAGVTQTPRYLIKTRGQQVTLSCSPISGHRSVSWYQQTPGQGLQFLFEYFSETQRNKGNFPGRFSGRQFSNSRSEMNVSTLELGDSALYLCASSLGQSQETQYFGPGTRLLVL.